The 5 T cell receptor beta chains below come from one sample, sequenced in a study of cytomegalovirus exposure and HLA in healthy donors. The study ran its PCR with 60 Vbeta and 13 Jbeta primers. The data were produced by immunoSEQ multiplex PCR, yet TCRdb's version contains in-frame clones alone and is incomplete. Here the sample spans 100,000 to 150,000 clones, 83% being singletons. Sequenced sample: PBMCs. These receptor sequences come from a woman between 40 and 55 years old in good health and CMV-seropositive.

The CDR3 is CASSHLPGTGTDTQYF. Here the CDR3 DNA reads TGTGCCAGCAGCCACCTTCCCGGGACAGGCACAGATACGCAGTATTTT. The V and J genes are TRBV14 and TRBJ2-3; TRBD1 matches at 7 bases. CDR1 and CDR2 (germline): SGHDN, FVKESK. The V segment lost 3 bases and the J segment 1 base; nucleotides outside the gene matches: 7. The CDR3 covers 16 residues.

CDR3 loop: CASSLRPSGRSLTDTQYF. CDR3 nucleotide sequence: TGCGCCAGCAGCTTGAGGCCTAGCGGGAGATCCCTCACAGATACGCAGTATTTT. The gene calls are TRBV5-1 and TRBJ2-3; 10 nucleotides match TRBD2. V dropped 1 base and J dropped 2; count of bases not matched to a gene: 10. Germline CDR1 is SGHRS and CDR2 is YFSETQ. The CDR3 covers 18 residues.

The rearrangement links TRBV18 to TRBJ2-1; TRBD1 aligns across 9 bases. V lost 4 bases and J lost 4; bases outside the gene matches: 5. CDR1 KGHSH and CDR2 LQKENI come from the germline V gene. This CDR3 has 15 residues. CDR3 in DNA: TGTGCCAGCTCACTGGACAGGGGAGGTTACAATGAGCAGTTCTTC. Its protein is CASSLDRGGYNEQFF.

This chain links TRBV25-1 with TRBJ2-1; 12 bases are shared with TRBD1. The CDR3 runs to 14 residues. Per germline, CDR1 MGHDK and CDR2 SYGVNS. V shed 8 bases and J 6 bases; nucleotides not matched to a gene: 5. The CDR3 protein is CASSGTGGLNEQFF. For the CDR3, the DNA is TGTGCCAGCTCCGGGACAGGGGGCCTCAATGAGCAGTTCTTC. The variable domain in full, completed from reference TRBV25-1 and TRBJ2-1, reads EADIYQTPRYLVIGTGKKITLECSQTMGHDKMYWYQQDPGMELHLIHYSYGVNSTEKGDLSSESTVSRIRTEHFPLTLESARPSHTSQYLCASSGTGGLNEQFFGPGTRLTVL.

V and J are TRBV28 and TRBJ1-1; 7 nucleotides line up with TRBD1. Trimming cost V 7 bases and J 5 bases; bases outside gene matches: 7. Germline V gene lookup returns CDR1 MDHEN and CDR2 SYDVKM. This CDR3 region has 13 residues. This CDR3 reads CASNRRGPTEAFF. CDR3 nucleotide sequence: TGTGCCAGCAATAGGAGGGGGCCAACTGAAGCTTTCTTT.